This entry is about one T cell receptor beta chain. This clonotype was seen a handful of times. Its antigen is not yet known. Base qualities were left out, and no much larger clone turns up one base away. From cysteine to phenylalanine, the CDR3 is 18 amino acids long. Here the CDR3 DNA is all that survives: 54 bases in frame from base 1. The germline ends are 18 bases apart after V is trimmed by 3 bases and J by 0 bases. Reading the germline V gene (reference sequence) gives CDR1 LNHDA and CDR2 SQIVND. The sample belongs to a study of circulating CD8 cells and anti-PD-1 response in melanoma (dated by TCRdb to the early 2020s). Background for the entire study: Nivolumab was given to patients intravenously at 3 mg/kg every 2 weeks. Of the 13 patients in the melanoma cohort, anti-PD-1 was received as first-line therapy by seven patients, and prior targeted therapy or immunotherapy had been received by six patients. Patients with complete or partial responses were classified as responders, and patients with stable or progressive disease (RECIST v1.1) were classified as non-responders. The TCR repertoire analysis was performed on around eleven melanoma patients, comprising 7 non-responders and 4 responders. On on-treatment samples, PD-1 was detected using a biotinylated anti-human IgG4 antibody.

For sequencing, a NextSeq 500 was employed. The QIAseq Immune Repertoire RNA Library Kit, Human TCR Panel, was used to prepare TCR libraries from around 14 ng of total RNA. TCR libraries were sequenced on an Illumina NextSeq with a Mid Output V2 kit, and asymmetric 261x41 paired-end reads were used. Each TCR library was diluted to about 4.4 nM, pooled, denatured and loaded at 1.0 pM. Per the authors' processing: The QIAGEN GeneGlobe Data Analysis Center was used to process TCR FASTQ files, and downstream analysis was done in R 3.5.2. Clonality was calculated as one minus Shannon entropy normalized by the log of the number of unique productive sequences. Within each subset, Fisher exact tests at 5% FDR identified TRA or TRB clonotypes differing in abundance between baseline and M1. Clonotypes with differential abundance were classified as emerging, expanding, contracting or non-expanding/contracting. Morisita's overlap index was used to measure how much repertoires overlapped between patients. TCRdb ran its own pipeline on the public reads, namely fastp trimming at Q25 and MiXCR clone calling, and kept in-frame beta chains. Duplicate CDR3 protein sequences are folded into a single record with the most common DNA and genes. TCRdb, not the original authors, processed these V and J calls. The sample table contains under 400 distinct CDR3 sequences; only one count was recorded for 5.4% of them. Jointly, the top ten make up 20% to 25% of the sample.

The research as a whole found: Between subsets, repertoires were largely private, with fewer than 7% of TRB clonotypes shared at M1, and the highest sharing was seen between DPOS and TIGIT. Because material was limited, most experiments were generally run without replicates. Both treatment-naive and previously treated patients were included in the cohort, and this mixing was noted by the authors as something that could influence results. Tumor material was not accessible, so tumor reactivity was assessed by peptide assays on expanded sorted subsets instead. Only baseline and M1 samples, drawn from a small cohort with few responders, went into the published TCR repertoire comparisons. Diversity was greatest in the DNEG repertoire, PD-1 and DPOS had similar and higher clonality, and TIGIT repertoires had the lowest diversity.

A BD FACSAria II cell sorter was used to sort four subsets, defined by PD-1 and/or TIGIT, from live CD3+CD8+TCRalphabeta+ cells. To characterize relevance to anti-PD-1 therapy response, circulating CD8 T cells were sorted into four subsets based on PD-1 and TIGIT expression. For every sorted CD8 T-cell subset, sequencing covered both the TCR alpha and the TCR beta chains. Peripheral blood was drawn before the first anti-PD-1 injection and after two and four injections. PBMCs were isolated immediately by Ficoll gradient centrifugation. Until use, PBMCs were stored frozen in liquid nitrogen in RPMI containing about 18% FCS and about 10% DMSO. Thawed PBMCs were stained with a viability dye and antibodies against CD3, CD8alpha, TCRalphabeta, PD-1 and TIGIT. The RNeasy Kit was used to extract total RNA, and all samples came in with a RIN above 7.

The rearrangement combines TRBV19 with TRBJ1-5; the D gene is perhaps TRBD1, from 5 matching bases. The sequence was obtained from a human donor with melanoma. Sequenced material: CD8+ T cells from PBMCs, taken at baseline or after one month of anti-PD-1 therapy (not recorded which). The CDR3 region: CASSMSGQGYYSNQPQHF. The nucleotide sequence is given as TGTGCCAGTAGTATGTCAGGGCAGGGCTACTATAGCAATCAGCCCCAGCATTTT.